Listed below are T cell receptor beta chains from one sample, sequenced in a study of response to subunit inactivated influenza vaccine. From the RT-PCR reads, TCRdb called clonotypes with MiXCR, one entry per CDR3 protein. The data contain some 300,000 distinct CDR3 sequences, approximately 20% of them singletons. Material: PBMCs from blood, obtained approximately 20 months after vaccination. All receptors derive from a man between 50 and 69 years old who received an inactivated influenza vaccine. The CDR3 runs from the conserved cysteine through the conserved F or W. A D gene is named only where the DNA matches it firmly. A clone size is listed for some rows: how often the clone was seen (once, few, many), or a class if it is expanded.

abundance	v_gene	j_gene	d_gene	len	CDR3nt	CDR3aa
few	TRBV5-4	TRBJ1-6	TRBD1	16	TGTGCCAGCAGCTTAAGTCCTGGGACAGGAGATTCACCCCTCCACTTT	CASSLSPGTGDSPLHF
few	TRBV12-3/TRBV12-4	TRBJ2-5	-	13	TGTGCCAGCAGTTTAAAGGTCCGGGAGACCCAGTACTTC	CASSLKVRETQYF
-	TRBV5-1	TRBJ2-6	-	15	TGCGCCAGCCGGCCCGCGGATACTGGGGCCAACGTCCTGACTTTC	CASRPADTGANVLTF
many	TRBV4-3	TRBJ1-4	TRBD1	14	TGCGCCAGCAGCTGGACAGGGGAAGGCGGAAAACTGTTTTTT	CASSWTGEGGKLFF
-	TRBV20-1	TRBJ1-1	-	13	TGCAGTGCTAAGGACATTCGGAACACTGAAGCTTTCTTT	CSAKDIRNTEAFF
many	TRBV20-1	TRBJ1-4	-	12	TGCAGTGCTACCCAGGGAGGCGAAAAACTGTTTTTT	CSATQGGEKLFF
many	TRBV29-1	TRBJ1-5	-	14	TGCAGCGTCGGAGGGGTGGGCAGGGATCAGCCCCAGCATTTT	CSVGGVGRDQPQHF
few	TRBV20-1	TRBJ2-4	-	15	TGCAGTGCTAGAGTGCCGGGGCCGGGCAAAAACATTCAGTACTTC	CSARVPGPGKNIQYF
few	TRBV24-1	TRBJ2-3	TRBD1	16	TGTGCCACCAGTCCCCTTGGACAGGGCGGCACAGATACGCAGTATTTT	CATSPLGQGGTDTQYF
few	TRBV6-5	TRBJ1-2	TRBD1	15	TGTGCCAGCAGTTCTACAGGGGATACTAACTATGGCTACACCTTC	CASSSTGDTNYGYTF
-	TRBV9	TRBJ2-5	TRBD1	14	TGTGCCAGCAGCGTCGACAGGGGCAGAGAGACCCAGTACTTC	CASSVDRGRETQYF
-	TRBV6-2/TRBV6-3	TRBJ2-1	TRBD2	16	TGTGCCAGCAGGGATTCGACTAGCGTCGCCTACAATGAGCAGTTCTTC	CASRDSTSVAYNEQFF
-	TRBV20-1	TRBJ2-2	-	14	TGCAGTGCTAGACTTCGAGGGAACACCGGGGCGCTGTTTTTT	CSARLRGNTGALFF
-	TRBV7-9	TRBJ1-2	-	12	TGTGCCAGCCTGGGCAGCGGCTATGGCTACACCTTC	CASLGSGYGYTF
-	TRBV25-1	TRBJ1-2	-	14	TGTGCCAGCAGTGAAGGCGGAGATTTAGGTGGCTACACCTTC	CASSEGGDLGGYTF
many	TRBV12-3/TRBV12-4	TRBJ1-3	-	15	TGTGCCAGCATTCTTGGACGGGGCTCTGGAAACACCATATATTTT	CASILGRGSGNTIYF
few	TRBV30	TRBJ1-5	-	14	TGTGCCTGGAGTGTACAGGGCCTGGGGCAGCCCCAGCATTTT	CAWSVQGLGQPQHF
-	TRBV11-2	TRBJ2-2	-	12	TGTGCCAGCAGCGGTCCCACCGGGGAGCTGTTTTTT	CASSGPTGELFF
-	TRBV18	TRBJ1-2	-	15	TGTGCCAGCTCACCTCGACAGGAGCATAACTATGGCTACACCTTC	CASSPRQEHNYGYTF
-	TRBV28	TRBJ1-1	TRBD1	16	TGTGCCAGCAGCCCACAGGGGAGGGGATCGACCACTGAAGCTTTCTTT	CASSPQGRGSTTEAFF
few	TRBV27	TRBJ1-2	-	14	TGTGCCAGCAGTCTCAAGGTGGGGGGCTGGGGCTACACCTTC	CASSLKVGGWGYTF
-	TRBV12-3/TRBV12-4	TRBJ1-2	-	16	TGTGCCAGCAGTTTGAGGGAAGCTGGTTCTGTTGATGGCTACACCTTC	CASSLREAGSVDGYTF
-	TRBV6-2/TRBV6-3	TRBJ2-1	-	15	TGTGCCAGCAGTTACTGGGCTACCGACCAAGAAGGGGGGTTCTTC	CASSYWATDQEGGFF
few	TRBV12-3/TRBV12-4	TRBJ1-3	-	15	TGTGCCAGCAGTTTTTACAGGGCCTCTGGAAACACCATATATTTT	CASSFYRASGNTIYF
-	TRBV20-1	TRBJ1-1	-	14	TGCAGTGCAACAACAGGGAACATGAACACTGAAGCTTTCTTT	CSATTGNMNTEAFF
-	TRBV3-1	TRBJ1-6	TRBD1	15	TGTGCCAGCGGCAAACAGGGGAGCTTGCATTCACCCCTCCACTTT	CASGKQGSLHSPLHF
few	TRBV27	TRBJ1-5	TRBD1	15	TGTGCCAGCAGTTTGGACAGGGCAGGCAATCAGCCCCAGCATTTT	CASSLDRAGNQPQHF
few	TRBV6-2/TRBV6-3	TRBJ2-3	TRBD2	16	TGTGCCAGCAGCCAACTAGCGGGGTCGGGGACAGATACGCAGTATTTT	CASSQLAGSGTDTQYF
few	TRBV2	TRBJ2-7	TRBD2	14	TGTGCCAGCAGGAGACTAGCGGGGGACTACGAGCAGTACTTC	CASRRLAGDYEQYF
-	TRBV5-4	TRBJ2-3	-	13	TGTGCCAGCAGCTTGGAAGGGACAGATACGCAGTATTTT	CASSLEGTDTQYF
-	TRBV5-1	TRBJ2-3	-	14	TGCGCCAGCAGCTTGGCCAGGGTTCAGGATACGCAGTATTTT	CASSLARVQDTQYF
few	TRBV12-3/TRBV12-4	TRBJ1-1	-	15	TGTGCCAGCAGTTTTACGACGAGCGGTAATGGAGAAGCTTTCTTT	CASSFTTSGNGEAFF
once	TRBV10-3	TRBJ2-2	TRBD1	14	TGTGCCATCACTGGACAGGGGGACACCGGGGAGCTGTTTTTT	CAITGQGDTGELFF
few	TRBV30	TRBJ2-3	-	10	TGTCCCGACTACACAGATACGCAGTATTTT	CPDYTDTQYF
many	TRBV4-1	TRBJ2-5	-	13	TGCGCCAGCAGGGGGACGGATAAAGAGACCCAGTACTTC	CASRGTDKETQYF
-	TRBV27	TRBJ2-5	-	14	TGTGCCAGCAGTTCAACAAGGGTGTCAGAGACCCAGTACTTC	CASSSTRVSETQYF
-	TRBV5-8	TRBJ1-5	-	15	TGTGCCAGCAGCACGAGGGCGTATAGCAATCAGCCCCAGCATTTT	CASSTRAYSNQPQHF
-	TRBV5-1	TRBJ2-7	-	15	TGCGCCAGCAGCGCCTCCACGGGAGCCCCCTACGAGCAGTACTTC	CASSASTGAPYEQYF
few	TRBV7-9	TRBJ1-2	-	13	TGTGCCAGCAGCTTAGCGACAGCTTATGGCTACACCTTC	CASSLATAYGYTF
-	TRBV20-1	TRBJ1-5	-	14	TGCAGTGCTGCCGGGGCCATTAATAATCAGCCCCAGCATTTT	CSAAGAINNQPQHF
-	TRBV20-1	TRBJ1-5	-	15	TGCAGTGCTAAGACAGGTTCGGAGAGCAATCAGCCCCAGCATTTT	CSAKTGSESNQPQHF
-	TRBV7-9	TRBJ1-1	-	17	TGTGCCAGCAGCCGGCGGGGCAGCGAGGGCCTAAACACTGAAGCTTTCTTT	CASSRRGSEGLNTEAFF
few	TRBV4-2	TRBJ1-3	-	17	TGTGCCAGCAGCCCGCGAACAGGGCCAAGCTCTGGAAACACCATATATTTT	CASSPRTGPSSGNTIYF
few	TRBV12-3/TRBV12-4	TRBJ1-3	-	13	TGTGCCAGCAGTTTGGGAGGGACGGACACCATATATTTT	CASSLGGTDTIYF
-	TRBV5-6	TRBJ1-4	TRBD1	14	TGTGCCAGCAGCAGGACAGGGGTGGGTGAAAAACTGTTTTTT	CASSRTGVGEKLFF
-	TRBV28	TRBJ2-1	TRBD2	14	TGTGCCACCATTCCGGGACTAGCCCTCAATGAGCAGTTCTTC	CATIPGLALNEQFF
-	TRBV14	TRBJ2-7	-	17	TGTGCCAGCAGCCAGAAATCAGATCGGCGGGTTCCCTACGAGCAGTACTTC	CASSQKSDRRVPYEQYF
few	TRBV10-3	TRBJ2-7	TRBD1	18	TGTGCCATCAGTGGGACAGGAAGCACACCCCGAGGGTCCTACGAGCAGTACTTC	CAISGTGSTPRGSYEQYF
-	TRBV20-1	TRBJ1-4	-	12	TGCAGTGCTGGGGCCTTCAATGAAAAACTGTTTTTT	CSAGAFNEKLFF